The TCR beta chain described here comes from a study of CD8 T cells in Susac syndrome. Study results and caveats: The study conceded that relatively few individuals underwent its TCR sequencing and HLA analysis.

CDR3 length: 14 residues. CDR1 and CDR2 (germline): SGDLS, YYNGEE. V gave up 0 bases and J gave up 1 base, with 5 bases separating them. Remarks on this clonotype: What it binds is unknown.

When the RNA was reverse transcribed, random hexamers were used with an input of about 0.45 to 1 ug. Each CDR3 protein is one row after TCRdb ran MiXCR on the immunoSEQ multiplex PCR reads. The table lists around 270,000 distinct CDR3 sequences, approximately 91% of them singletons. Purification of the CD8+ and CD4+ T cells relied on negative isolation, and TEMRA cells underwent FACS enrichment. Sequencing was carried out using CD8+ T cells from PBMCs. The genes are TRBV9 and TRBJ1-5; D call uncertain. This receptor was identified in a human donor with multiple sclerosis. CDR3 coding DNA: TGTGCCAGCAGCGTAGACGGCAGCAATCAGCCCCAGCATTTT. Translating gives CASSVDGSNQPQHF.